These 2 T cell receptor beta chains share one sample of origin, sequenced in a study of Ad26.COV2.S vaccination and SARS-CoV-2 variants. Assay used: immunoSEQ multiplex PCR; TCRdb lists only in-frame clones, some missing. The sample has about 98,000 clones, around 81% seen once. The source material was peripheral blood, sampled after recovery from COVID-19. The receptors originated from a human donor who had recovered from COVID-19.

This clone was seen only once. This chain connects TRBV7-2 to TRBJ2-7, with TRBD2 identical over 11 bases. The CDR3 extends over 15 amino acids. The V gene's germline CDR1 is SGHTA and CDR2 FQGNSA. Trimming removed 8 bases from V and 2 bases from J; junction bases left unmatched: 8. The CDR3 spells CASRGLAGATYEQYF. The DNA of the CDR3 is TGTGCCAGCCGAGGACTAGCGGGCGCAACCTACGAGCAGTACTTC.

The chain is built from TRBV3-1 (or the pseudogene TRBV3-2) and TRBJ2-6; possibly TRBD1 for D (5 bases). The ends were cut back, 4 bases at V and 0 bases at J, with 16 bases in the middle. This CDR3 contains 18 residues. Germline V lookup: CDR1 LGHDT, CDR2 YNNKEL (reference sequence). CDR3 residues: CASSPLAGPSSGANVLTF. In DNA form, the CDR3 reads TGTGCCAGCAGCCCCTTGGCAGGGCCTAGCTCTGGGGCCAACGTCCTGACTTTC.